These 21 T cell receptor beta chains came from one sample sequenced in a study of shared clonotypes between healthy human individuals. This table comes from immunoSEQ multiplex PCR, and its TCRdb copy is limited to in-frame clones, with some not included. Seen here are some 2,000,000 clones, roughly 94% observed once, and the top ten hold 0.1% to 0.15%. Specimen: naive CD4+ T cells sorted from blood. Indicated subset: CD45RA+ positively selected. Receptor source: a man between 18 and 35 years old in good health.

The chain uses TRBV15 and TRBJ1-2; D uncertain. The CDR3 extends over 15 amino acids. The germline V gene encodes CDR1 LNHNV and CDR2 YYDKDF (reference sequence). The V and J ends lost 0 bases and 7 bases respectively, with 15 bases between them. CDR3 region: CATSREEYGRPGYTF. The CDR3 DNA reads TGTGCCACCAGCAGAGAGGAGTATGGCAGGCCTGGCTACACCTTC.

This sequence joins TRBV5-4 and TRBJ1-4; the D gene is possibly TRBD1 (5 bases). The germline V gene has CDR1 SGHNT and CDR2 YYREEE (reference sequence). The CDR3 is 15 amino acids. The V gene lost 0 bases and the J gene lost 8 bases, with 14 bases spanning the gap. CDR3: CASSLGREGGEKLFF. Written as DNA, the CDR3 is TGTGCCAGCAGCTTGGGCAGGGAGGGTGGCGAAAAACTGTTTTTT.

The genes are TRBV7-2 and TRBJ2-3; maybe TRBD2 (6 bases). This CDR3 comprises 16 residues. Deletions cut 0 bases from V and 2 bases from J, with 12 bases between. The germline V gene encodes CDR1 SGHTA and CDR2 FQGNSA. CDR3 sequence (DNA): TGTGCCAGCAGCTTAGCGGCTAGCGTCCACACAGATACGCAGTATTTT. Its translation is CASSLAASVHTDTQYF.

This rearrangement joins TRBV5-5 to TRBJ2-4; 8 positions agree with TRBD1. The CDR3 spans 15 residues. Germline V gives CDR1 SGHKS, CDR2 YYEKEE (reference sequence). V was pared by 0 bases and J by 15 bases, with 14 bases of the junction left unmatched. Here the CDR3 reads CASSLGLGQVNYRYF. The CDR3 DNA follows: TGTGCCAGCAGCTTGGGGTTGGGACAGGTGAACTATCGGTACTTC.

Worth noting for this clone: Different DNA sequences within this sample yield the same CDR3. The J gene is TRBJ2-7, the V gene TRBV5-1, with 10 bases fitting TRBD1. Germline V gives CDR1 SGHRS, CDR2 YFSETQ. V dropped 4 bases and J dropped 3; count of bases not matched to a gene: 4. The CDR3 is 14 amino acids. The DNA of the CDR3 is TGCGCCAGCAGCGGGGGACAGGGGAGCTACGAGCAGTACTTC. Its translation: CASSGGQGSYEQYF.

The J gene is TRBJ1-3, the V gene TRBV7-6; D gene ambiguous. The CDR3 spans 14 residues. Deletions cut 5 bases from V and 4 bases from J, with 12 bases between. Germline V CDR1 and CDR2: SGHVS, FNYEAQ. The CDR3: CASSPIIDGNTIYF. The CDR3 DNA follows: TGTGCCAGCAGCCCTATAATCGACGGAAACACCATATATTTT.

This chain uses TRBV18 with TRBJ2-7, with a tentative D call TRBD1 (6 bases). Germline CDR1 KGHSH, CDR2 LQKENI. The CDR3 runs 14 residues. V lost 6 bases to trimming and J lost 3 bases, with 15 bases between them. CDR3 residues: CASSSSTGNYEQYF. The CDR3 DNA reads as TGTGCCAGCTCCTCCTCGACAGGAAACTACGAGCAGTACTTC.

This clone occurred a few times. At the DNA level, this CDR3 is encoded by other sequences in the same sample as well. The V gene is TRBV6-5, the J gene TRBJ1-1; TRBD1 agrees at 8 bases. CDR1 is MNHEY, CDR2 SVGAGI, per germline. The CDR3 contains 14 residues. Unmatched junction bases numbered 2, after V lost 4 bases and J lost 1 base. The CDR3 protein is CASSSGTGNTEAFF. CDR3 coding DNA: TGTGCCAGCAGTTCCGGGACAGGGAACACTGAAGCTTTCTTT.

The chain has TRBV7-2 and TRBJ2-7; D is perhaps TRBD1 or TRBD2 (5 bases each). The CDR3 has 15 amino acids. In germline, CDR1 is SGHTA, CDR2 FQGNSA. With 5 bases removed from V and 0 bases from J, the gap between germline ends came to 14 bases. The CDR3 DNA sequence: TGTGCCAGCAGCATCTCCGGGACCACCTCCTACGAGCAGTACTTC. This gives the protein CASSISGTTSYEQYF. Full variable domain (remainder filled in from reference TRBV7-2 and TRBJ2-7): GAGVSQSPSNKVTEKGKDVELRCDPISGHTALYWYRQSLGQGLEFLIYFQGNSAPDKSGLPSDRFSAERTGGSVSTLTIQRTQQEDSAVYLCASSISGTTSYEQYFGPGTRLTVT.

The rearrangement uses TRBV28 and TRBJ1-2; D is uncertain. Between the trimmed V and J ends, which lost 6 bases and 4 bases, there was a span of 15 bases. CDR1 is MDHEN, CDR2 SYDVKM, per germline. CDR3 length: 14 amino acids. CDR3 sequence: CASSSVRPGYGYTF. For the CDR3, the DNA is TGTGCCAGCAGCTCTGTACGACCGGGCTATGGCTACACCTTC.

The chain combines TRBV2 with TRBJ1-2, with D hard to call. The germline CDR1 and CDR2 sequences are SNHLY and FYNNEI. V dropped 0 bases and J dropped 7 bases, with 18 bases sitting between them. The CDR3 has 16 amino acids. CDR3 protein: CASSEARQNPSGGYTF. Here the CDR3 DNA reads TGTGCCAGCAGTGAAGCGCGGCAGAATCCATCCGGTGGCTACACCTTC.

This clone was counted a few times. The V call is TRBV21-1, the J call TRBJ2-7; the table's D call TRBD1 went unverified against the DNA. TRBV21-1 is reported as a pseudogene. There are 14 residues in the CDR3. The CDR3 reads CASSKETAHYEQYF. The CDR3 coding sequence is TGTGCCAGCAGCAAAGAGACAGCTCACTACGAGCAGTACTTC.

The chain carries TRBV18 and TRBJ1-5; D remains unclear. Between the trimmed V and J ends, which lost 2 bases and 0 bases, there was a span of 8 bases. The CDR3 has 15 residues. Germline-derived CDR1 and CDR2 are KGHSH and LQKENI. CDR3: CASSPGPPSNQPQHF. The CDR3 DNA reads as TGTGCCAGCTCACCAGGGCCACCTAGCAATCAGCCCCAGCATTTT. The variable domain in full, with the rest retrieved from reference TRBV18 and TRBJ1-5, is NAGVMQNPRHLVRRRGQEARLRCSPMKGHSHVYWYRQLPEEGLKFMVYLQKENIIDESGMPKERFSAEFPKEGPSILRIQQVVRGDSAAYFCASSPGPPSNQPQHFGDGTRLSIL.

This clone was detected ten times or more. This sequence joins TRBV5-4 and TRBJ1-4; D not certain. The germline gives CDR1 SGHNT, CDR2 YYREEE (reference sequence). This CDR3 spans 15 amino acids. V lost 0 bases, J lost 2 bases, and 8 bases lay in between. CDR3: CASSLAEDTNEKLFF. For the CDR3, the DNA is TGTGCCAGCAGCTTGGCCGAAGATACTAATGAAAAACTGTTTTTT.

This chain uses TRBV7-2 with TRBJ2-2; D gene ambiguous. V lost 6 bases and J 0 bases, leaving 8 bases between the germline ends. This CDR3 comprises 14 residues. Per germline, CDR1 SGHTA and CDR2 FQGNSA. CDR3 region: CASRVSANTGELFF. The CDR3 nucleotides read TGTGCCAGCAGGGTGTCCGCGAACACCGGGGAGCTGTTTTTT.

This clone came up a few times. The V gene is TRBV15, the J gene TRBJ1-2; TRBD1 might be the D (5 bases). The CDR3 contains 16 residues. Germline V lookup: CDR1 LNHNV, CDR2 YYDKDF (reference sequence). Between the trimmed V and J ends, which lost 1 base and 2 bases, there was a span of 14 bases. As DNA, the CDR3 is TGTGCCACCAGCAGAGCCTCGGGGGTAACCAACTATGGCTACACCTTC. It encodes CATSRASGVTNYGYTF.

V is TRBV7-2 and J is TRBJ2-3; D unclear. Germline CDR1 SGHTA, CDR2 FQGNSA. V was cut by 2 bases and J by 3 bases, with 9 bases left in between. The CDR3 totals 14 residues. CDR3 region: CASSLMQLTDTQYF. The CDR3 nucleotides are TGTGCCAGCAGCTTAATGCAGCTTACAGATACGCAGTATTTT.

The rearrangement links TRBV4-2 to TRBJ2-3; TRBD1 aligns across 10 bases. V lost 4 bases, J lost 2 bases, and 9 bases stayed unmatched. The germline V gene has CDR1 LGHNA and CDR2 YNFKEQ. The CDR3 is 17 amino acids. CDR3: CASSPTPGQGYTDTQYF. The CDR3 DNA reads TGTGCCAGCAGCCCGACACCGGGACAGGGGTACACAGATACGCAGTATTTT.

The chain has TRBV2 and TRBJ2-5; D is unresolved. This CDR3 region has 15 residues. The germline gives CDR1 SNHLY, CDR2 FYNNEI. Trimming took 0 bases from V and 5 from J, leaving 13 bases between them. The CDR3 region is CASSEALRRAETQYF. The CDR3 region has the DNA TGTGCCAGCAGTGAAGCGCTTCGTAGGGCGGAGACCCAGTACTTC. The complete variable domain, with remaining parts taken from reference TRBV2 and TRBJ2-5, reads EPEVTQTPSHQVTQMGQEVILRCVPISNHLYFYWYRQILGQKVEFLVSFYNNEISEKSEIFDDQFSVERPDGSNFTLKIRSTKLEDSAMYFCASSEALRRAETQYFGPGTRLLVL.

The chain combines TRBV7-9 with TRBJ2-7, with TRBD1 matching over 8 bases. This CDR3 is built from 13 residues. Germline V gene data show CDR1 as SEHNR and CDR2 as FQNEAQ (reference sequence). V shed 5 bases and J 3 bases; nucleotides not matched to a gene: 3. CDR3 sequence reads: CASSVDRDYEQYF. In nucleotides, the CDR3 is TGTGCCAGCAGCGTGGACAGGGACTACGAGCAGTACTTC. Looking up the rest from reference TRBV7-9 and TRBJ2-7 gives the full variable domain: DTGVSQNPRHKITKRGQNVTFRCDPISEHNRLYWYRQTLGQGPEFLTYFQNEAQLEKSRLLSDRFSAERPKGSFSTLEIQRTEQGDSAMYLCASSVDRDYEQYFGPGTRLTVT.

CDR3 protein: CASSFPGQGHYEQYF. The CDR3 DNA follows: TGTGCCAGCAGCTTCCCTGGACAGGGCCACTACGAGCAGTACTTC. The chain employs TRBV7-2 and TRBJ2-7; 8 bases map to TRBD1. The length of the CDR3 is 15 residues. With 3 bases clipped from V and 3 bases from J, the junction kept 7 bases outside the gene matches. From germline, CDR1 is SGHTA and CDR2 FQGNSA.